Presented here are 3 T cell receptor beta chains from one specimen sequenced in a study of blood T cell repertoires in COVID-19. Produced via immunoSEQ multiplex PCR; TCRdb's table is partial and in-frame only. The table shows roughly 220,000 clones, with roughly 85% occurring only once. Sequenced material: peripheral blood. The receptors were gathered from a man aged 30-40 years who had recovered from COVID-19.

The sample holds a few counts of this clone. The chain joins TRBV18 to TRBJ1-5; possibly TRBD1 for D (5 bases). The V and J ends lost 2 bases and 7 bases respectively, with 12 bases between them. The CDR3 sequence is 14 residues long. CDR1 and CDR2 from the germline V gene are KGHSH and LQKENI. The CDR3 nucleotides read TGTGCCAGCTCACCAGACACCTGGGGCCAGCCCCAGCATTTT. As protein: CASSPDTWGQPQHF. The entire variable domain, with the rest obtained from reference TRBV18 and TRBJ1-5, is as follows: NAGVMQNPRHLVRRRGQEARLRCSPMKGHSHVYWYRQLPEEGLKFMVYLQKENIIDESGMPKERFSAEFPKEGPSILRIQQVVRGDSAAYFCASSPDTWGQPQHFGDGTRLSIL.

This clone was observed once. The chain is built from TRBV24-1 and TRBJ1-1, with a possible D match to TRBD1 (6 bases). The germline V gene has CDR1 KGHDR and CDR2 SFDVKD. The ends were cut back, 7 bases at V and 1 base at J, with 9 bases in the middle. This CDR3 comprises 13 residues. The CDR3 reads CATRPTGNTEAFF. The CDR3 region has the DNA TGTGCCACCAGACCGACAGGGAACACTGAAGCTTTCTTT.

In this sample, this clone turned up many times. V is TRBV10-2 and J is TRBJ2-1, with 7 nucleotides matching TRBD2. V was clipped by 2 bases and J by 4 bases; unmatched bases: 5. Germline CDR1 is WSHSY and CDR2 is SAAADI. This CDR3 spans 15 amino acids. DNA of the CDR3: TGCGCCAGCAGTGAGGTGAGCGGGGAATACAATGAGCAGTTCTTC. Its translation: CASSEVSGEYNEQFF.